This T cell receptor (beta chain) was sequenced for a study of blood T cell repertoires in COVID-19. Those who participated ranged in age from roughly 18 to 90 years and resided in 20 to 30 US areas. CDR1 and CDR2 (germline): LNHDA, SQIVND (reference sequence). The V gene lost 5 bases and the J gene lost 5 bases, with 13 bases spanning the gap. The CDR3 runs 14 residues. The data were produced by immunoSEQ multiplex PCR, yet TCRdb's version contains in-frame clones alone and is incomplete. Of under 300,000 clones in the sample, roughly 91% were seen once. The chain recombines TRBV19 with TRBJ2-1; no definite D call. The sequence came from a woman aged 60 to 75 who had recovered from COVID-19. Material for sequencing was PBMCs or T cells enriched from blood (not recorded which). In DNA form, the CDR3 reads TGTGCCAGTAGTCCCCAGACTGAAAACAATGAGCAGTTCTTC. It encodes CASSPQTENNEQFF.